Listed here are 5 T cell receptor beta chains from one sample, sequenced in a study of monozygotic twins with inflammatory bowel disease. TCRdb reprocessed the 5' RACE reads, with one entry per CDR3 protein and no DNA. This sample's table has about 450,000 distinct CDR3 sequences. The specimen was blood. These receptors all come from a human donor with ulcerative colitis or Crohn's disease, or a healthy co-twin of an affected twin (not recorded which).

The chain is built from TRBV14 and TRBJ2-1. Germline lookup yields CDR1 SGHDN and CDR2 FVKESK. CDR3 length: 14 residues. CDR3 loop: CASSPRIDYNEQFF. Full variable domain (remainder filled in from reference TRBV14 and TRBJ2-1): EAGVTQFPSHSVIEKGQTVTLRCDPISGHDNLYWYRRVMGKEIKFLLHFVKESKQDESGMPNNRFLAERTGGTYSTLKVQPAELEDSGVYFCASSPRIDYNEQFFGPGTRLTVL.

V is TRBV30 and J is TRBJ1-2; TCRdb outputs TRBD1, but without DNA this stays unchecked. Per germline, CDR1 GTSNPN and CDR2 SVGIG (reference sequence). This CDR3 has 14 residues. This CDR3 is CAWSRTGAFYGYTF.

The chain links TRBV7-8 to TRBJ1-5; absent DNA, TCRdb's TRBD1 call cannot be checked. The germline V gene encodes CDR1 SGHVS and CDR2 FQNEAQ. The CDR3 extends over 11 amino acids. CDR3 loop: CASSQGAPQHF.

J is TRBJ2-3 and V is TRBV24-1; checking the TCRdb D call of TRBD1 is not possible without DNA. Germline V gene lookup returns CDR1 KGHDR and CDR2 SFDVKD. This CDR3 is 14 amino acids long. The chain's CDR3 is CATSVRTGGDTQYF.

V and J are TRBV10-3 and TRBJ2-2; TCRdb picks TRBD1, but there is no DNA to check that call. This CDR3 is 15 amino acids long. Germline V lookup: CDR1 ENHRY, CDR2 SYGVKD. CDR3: CAIREGTASTGELFF.